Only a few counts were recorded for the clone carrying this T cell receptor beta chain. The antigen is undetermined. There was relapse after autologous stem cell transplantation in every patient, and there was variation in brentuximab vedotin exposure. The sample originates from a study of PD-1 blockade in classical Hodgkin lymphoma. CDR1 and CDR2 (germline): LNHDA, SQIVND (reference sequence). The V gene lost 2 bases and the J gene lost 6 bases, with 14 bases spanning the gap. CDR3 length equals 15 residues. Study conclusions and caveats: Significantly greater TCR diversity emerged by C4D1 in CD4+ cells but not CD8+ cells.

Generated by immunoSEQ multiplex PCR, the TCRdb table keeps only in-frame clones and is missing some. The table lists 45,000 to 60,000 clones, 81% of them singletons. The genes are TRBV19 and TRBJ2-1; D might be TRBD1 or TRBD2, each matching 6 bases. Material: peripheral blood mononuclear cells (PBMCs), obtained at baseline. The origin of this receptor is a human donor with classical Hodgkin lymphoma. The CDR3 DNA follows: TGTGCCAGTAGTATACCCTGGGGGGCCCCCAATGAGCAGTTCTTC. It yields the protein CASSIPWGAPNEQFF.